This T cell receptor (beta chain) appears in the sequencing data of a study of shared clonotypes between healthy human individuals. Points from the study as a whole: Naive CD4 clonotypes overlapped across a handful of donors at approximately 5%. Memory subsets had estimated richness that was generally smaller than that of naive subsets.

The CDR3 runs to 14 residues. V lost 5 bases, J lost 1 base, and 11 bases lay in between. Germline V gene lookup returns CDR1 SNHLY and CDR2 FYNNEI. As to this clone: The antigen remains undetermined.

Per the original methods: Junction-only sequences without quality scores were provided by ImmunoSEQ, so filtering was different. The assay was immunoSEQ multiplex PCR, and TCRdb's table has in-frame clones only and misses some. V, J and clone size were drawn from that table, and D and trimming were deduced from the DNA. The sample has 2 million or so clones, 85% to 95% seen once. Naivety among CD8 cells was defined by CD45RO negativity and positive CCR7 selection, thereby excluding terminally differentiated effector memory CD45RA+ cells. Sequencing used naive CD8+ T cells sorted from blood. The receptor was isolated from a man younger than 30 in good health. J is TRBJ2-5 and V is TRBV2; maybe TRBD2 (5 bases). CDR3 in DNA: TGTGCCAGCAGTCCCGGGGTACTCCAAGAGACCCAGTACTTC. Its translation is CASSPGVLQETQYF.